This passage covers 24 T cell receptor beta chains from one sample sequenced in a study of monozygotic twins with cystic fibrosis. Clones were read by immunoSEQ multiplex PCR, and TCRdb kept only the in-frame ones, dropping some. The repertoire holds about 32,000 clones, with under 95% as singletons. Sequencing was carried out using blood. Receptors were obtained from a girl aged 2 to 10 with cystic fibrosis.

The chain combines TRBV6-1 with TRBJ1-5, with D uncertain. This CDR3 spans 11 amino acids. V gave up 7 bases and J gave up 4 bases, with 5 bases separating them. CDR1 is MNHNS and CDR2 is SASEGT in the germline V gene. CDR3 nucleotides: TGTGCCAGCAAATCGAATCAGCCCCAGCATTTT. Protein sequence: CASKSNQPQHF.

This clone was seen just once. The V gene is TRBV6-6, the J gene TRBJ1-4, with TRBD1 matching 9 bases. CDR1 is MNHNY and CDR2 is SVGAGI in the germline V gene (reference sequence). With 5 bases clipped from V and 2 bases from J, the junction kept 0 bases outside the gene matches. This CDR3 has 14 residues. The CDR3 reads CASSGTGTNEKLFF. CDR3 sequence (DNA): TGTGCCAGCAGTGGGACAGGGACTAATGAAAAACTGTTTTTT.

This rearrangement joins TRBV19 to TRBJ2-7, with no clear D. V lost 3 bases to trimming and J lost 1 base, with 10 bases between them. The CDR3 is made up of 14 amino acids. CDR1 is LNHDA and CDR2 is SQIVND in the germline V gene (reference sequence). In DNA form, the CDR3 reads TGTGCCAGTAGTATCGGGCGTCGATCCTACGAGCAGTACTTC. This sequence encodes CASSIGRRSYEQYF.

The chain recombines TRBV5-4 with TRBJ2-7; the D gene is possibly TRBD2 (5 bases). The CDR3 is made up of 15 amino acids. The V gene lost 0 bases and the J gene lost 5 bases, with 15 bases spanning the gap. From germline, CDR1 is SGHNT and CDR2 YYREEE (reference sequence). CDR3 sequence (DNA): TGTGCCAGCAGCTTGGATCGGGGTATTATCGACGAGCAGTACTTC. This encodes CASSLDRGIIDEQYF. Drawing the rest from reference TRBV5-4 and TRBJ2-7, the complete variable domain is ETGVTQSPTHLIKTRGQQVTLRCSSQSGHNTVSWYQQALGQGPQFIFQYYREEENGRGNFPPRFSGLQFPNYSSELNVNALELDDSALYLCASSLDRGIIDEQYFGPGTRLTVT.

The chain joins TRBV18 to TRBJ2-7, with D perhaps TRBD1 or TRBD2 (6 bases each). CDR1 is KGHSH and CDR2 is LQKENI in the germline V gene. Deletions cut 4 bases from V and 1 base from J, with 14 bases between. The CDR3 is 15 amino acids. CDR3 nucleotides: TGTGCCAGCTCACTGGGATCGGGGGCATCCTACGAGCAGTACTTC. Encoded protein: CASSLGSGASYEQYF.

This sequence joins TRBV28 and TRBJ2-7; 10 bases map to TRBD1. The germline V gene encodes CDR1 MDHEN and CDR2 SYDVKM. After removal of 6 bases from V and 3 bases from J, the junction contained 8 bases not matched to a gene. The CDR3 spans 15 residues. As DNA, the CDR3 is TGTGCCAGCAGCCGTCGGACAGGGGGATACTACGAGCAGTACTTC. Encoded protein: CASSRRTGGYYEQYF.

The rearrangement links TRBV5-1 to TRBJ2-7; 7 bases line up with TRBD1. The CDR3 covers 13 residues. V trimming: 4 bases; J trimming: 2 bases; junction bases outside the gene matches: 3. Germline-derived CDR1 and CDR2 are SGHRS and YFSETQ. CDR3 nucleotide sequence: TGCGCCAGCAGCCGGGACAGAACCTACGAGCAGTACTTC. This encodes CASSRDRTYEQYF.

CDR3 in DNA: TGTGCCTGGAGTGGCTCCCCGGGTAGGTTATACGAGCAGTACTTC. It codes for CAWSGSPGRLYEQYF. This sequence joins TRBV30 and TRBJ2-7; unclear D gene. The CDR3 loop spans 15 amino acids. Trimming took 1 base from V and 4 from J, leaving 17 bases between them. The germline CDR1 and CDR2 sequences are GTSNPN and SVGIG (reference sequence).

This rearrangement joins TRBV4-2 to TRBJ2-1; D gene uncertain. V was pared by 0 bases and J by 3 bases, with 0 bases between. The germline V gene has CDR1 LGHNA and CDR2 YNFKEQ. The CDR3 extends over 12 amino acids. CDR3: CASSQDYNEQFF. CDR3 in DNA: TGTGCCAGCAGCCAAGACTACAATGAGCAGTTCTTC.

In DNA form, the CDR3 reads TGTGCCAGTAGTAGGACAGGGCTTAGCAATCAGCCCCAGCATTTT. Translated: CASSRTGLSNQPQHF. The chain has TRBV19 and TRBJ1-5, with TRBD1 matching over 8 bases. CDR3 length: 15 amino acids. CDR1 is LNHDA, CDR2 SQIVND, per germline (reference sequence). After removal of 4 bases from V and 0 bases from J, the junction contained 2 bases not matched to a gene.

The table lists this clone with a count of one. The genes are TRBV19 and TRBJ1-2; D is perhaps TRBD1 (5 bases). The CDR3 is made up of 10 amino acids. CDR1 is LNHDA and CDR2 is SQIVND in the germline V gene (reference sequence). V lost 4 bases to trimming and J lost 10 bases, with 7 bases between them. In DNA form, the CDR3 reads TGTGCCAGTAGTAAGGGGTTCTACACCTTC. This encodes CASSKGFYTF.

The CDR3 protein is CASSLGADGSNQPQHF. The CDR3 DNA reads as TGTGCCAGCAGCTTGGGGGCCGATGGGAGCAATCAGCCCCAGCATTTT. This chain uses TRBV5-6 with TRBJ1-5; no definite D call. Germline V CDR1 and CDR2: SGHDT, YYEEEE. The CDR3 is 16 residues long. The V and J ends lost 0 bases and 1 base respectively, with 11 bases between them.

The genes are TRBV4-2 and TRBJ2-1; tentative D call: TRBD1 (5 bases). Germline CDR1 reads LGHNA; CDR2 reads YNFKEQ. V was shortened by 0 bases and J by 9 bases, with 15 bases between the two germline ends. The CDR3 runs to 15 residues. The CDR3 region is CASSQDVTGETEQFF. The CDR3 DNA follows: TGTGCCAGCAGCCAAGATGTAACAGGTGAGACTGAGCAGTTCTTC.

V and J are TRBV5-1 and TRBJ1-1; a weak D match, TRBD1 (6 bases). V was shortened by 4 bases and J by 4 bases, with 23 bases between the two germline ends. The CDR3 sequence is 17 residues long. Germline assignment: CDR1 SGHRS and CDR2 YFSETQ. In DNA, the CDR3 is TGCGCCAGCAGCCTAACAGGGAGTATGACTGGGGGCACTGAAGCTTTCTTT. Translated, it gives CASSLTGSMTGGTEAFF.

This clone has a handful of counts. This CDR3 reads CASSQDHSEHSYEQYF. Written as DNA, the CDR3 is TGTGCCAGCAGCCAAGATCATAGCGAGCACTCCTACGAGCAGTACTTC. The chain has TRBV4-2 and TRBJ2-7, with a weak D call TRBD2 (5 bases). The length of the CDR3 is 16 residues. With 0 bases removed from V and 0 bases from J, the gap between germline ends came to 12 bases. The germline CDR1 and CDR2 sequences are LGHNA and YNFKEQ.

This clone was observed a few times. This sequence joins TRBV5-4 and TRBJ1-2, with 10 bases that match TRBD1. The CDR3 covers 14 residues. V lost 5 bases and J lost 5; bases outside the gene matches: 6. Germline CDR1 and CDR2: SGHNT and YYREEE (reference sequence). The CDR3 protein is CASRTDRGMYGYTF. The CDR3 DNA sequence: TGTGCCAGCAGAACGGACAGGGGGATGTATGGCTACACCTTC.

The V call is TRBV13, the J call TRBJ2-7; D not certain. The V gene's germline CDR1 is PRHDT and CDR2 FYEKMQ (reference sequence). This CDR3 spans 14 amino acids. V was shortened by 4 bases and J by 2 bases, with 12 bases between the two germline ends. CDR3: CASSSASTPYEQYF. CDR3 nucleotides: TGTGCCAGCAGCTCCGCGTCTACTCCCTACGAGCAGTACTTC. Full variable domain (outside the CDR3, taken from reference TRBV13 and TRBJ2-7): AAGVIQSPRHLIKEKRETATLKCYPIPRHDTVYWYQQGPGQDPQFLISFYEKMQSDKGSIPDRFSAQQFSDYHSELNMSSLELGDSALYFCASSSASTPYEQYFGPGTRLTVT.

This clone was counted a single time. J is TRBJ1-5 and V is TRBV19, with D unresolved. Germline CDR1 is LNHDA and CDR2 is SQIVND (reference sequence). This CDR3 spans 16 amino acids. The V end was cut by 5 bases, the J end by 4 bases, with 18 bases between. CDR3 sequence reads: CASSPLGLGANQPQHF. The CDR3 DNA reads TGTGCCAGTAGTCCTCTGGGTTTGGGCGCAAATCAGCCCCAGCATTTT.

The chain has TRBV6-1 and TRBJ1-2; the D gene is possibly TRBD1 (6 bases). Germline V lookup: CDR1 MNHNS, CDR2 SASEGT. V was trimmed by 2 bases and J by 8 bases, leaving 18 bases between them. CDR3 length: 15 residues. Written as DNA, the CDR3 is TGTGCCAGCAGTGAATGGGGGCCGGGGTCTTCGGGCTACACCTTC. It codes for CASSEWGPGSSGYTF.

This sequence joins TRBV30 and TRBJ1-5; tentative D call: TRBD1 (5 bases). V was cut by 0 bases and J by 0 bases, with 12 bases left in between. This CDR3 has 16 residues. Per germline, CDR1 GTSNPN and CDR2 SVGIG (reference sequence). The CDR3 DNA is TGTGCCTGGAGTGTTCAGGGTCGGGATAGCAATCAGCCCCAGCATTTT. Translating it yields CAWSVQGRDSNQPQHF.

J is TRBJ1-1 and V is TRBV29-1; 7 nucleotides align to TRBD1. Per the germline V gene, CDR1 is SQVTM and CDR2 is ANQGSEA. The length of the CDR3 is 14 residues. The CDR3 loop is CGGQAGGMGTEAFF. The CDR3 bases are TGCGGCGGACAGGCAGGTGGGATGGGCACTGAAGCTTTCTTT. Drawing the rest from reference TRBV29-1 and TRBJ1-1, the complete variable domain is SAVISQKPSRDICQRGTSLTIQCQVDSQVTMMFWYRQQPGQSLTLIATANQGSEATYESGFVIDKFPISRPNLTFSTLTVSNMSPEDSSIYLCGGQAGGMGTEAFFGQGTRLTVV.

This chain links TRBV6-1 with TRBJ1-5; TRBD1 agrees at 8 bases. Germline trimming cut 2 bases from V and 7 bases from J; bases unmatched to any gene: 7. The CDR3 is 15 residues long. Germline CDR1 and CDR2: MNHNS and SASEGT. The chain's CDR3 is CASSETGGSRQPQHF. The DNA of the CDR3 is TGTGCCAGCAGTGAAACAGGGGGTTCGAGGCAGCCCCAGCATTTT.

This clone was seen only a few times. The CDR3 DNA follows: TGTGCCAGCAGCATCACTAGCGGGAGATCAGAGACCCAGTACTTC. Translating it yields CASSITSGRSETQYF. The V call is TRBV11-2, the J call TRBJ2-5; 11 positions match TRBD2. V gave up 5 bases and J gave up 4 bases; unmatched junction bases: 6. The CDR3 has 15 residues. Per germline, CDR1 SGHAT and CDR2 FQNNGV.

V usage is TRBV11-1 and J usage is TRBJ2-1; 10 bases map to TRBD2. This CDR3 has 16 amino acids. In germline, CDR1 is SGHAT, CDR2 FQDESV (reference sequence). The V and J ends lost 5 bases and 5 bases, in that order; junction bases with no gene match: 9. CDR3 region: CASSPWGLAIDNEQFF. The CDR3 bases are TGTGCCAGCAGCCCCTGGGGACTAGCGATAGACAATGAGCAGTTCTTC.